What follows describes a single T cell receptor beta chain. The antigen remains unidentified. Other DNA sequences in this specimen translate into the identical CDR3. PRAID featured immunodeficiency plus autoinflammation. These data are taken from a study of stem cell transplantation in POMP-related autoinflammatory disease. At the level of the study: Defective thymoproteasomes were hypothesized to impair CD8+ T-cell positive selection. Before transplant: CD4+ naive skewing, low CD8+ proportions, reduced cytokine secretion. Study-level findings and limits: Patients with PRAID showed a restricted number of unique TRB V-J gene pairings. A trend toward lower repertoire diversity and greater clonality appeared in every analyzed T-cell subset of PRAID patients.

The CDR3 sequence is 11 residues long. V lost 3 bases and J lost 4, with 3 bases in between. CDR1 is MNHEY, CDR2 SMNVEV, per germline (reference sequence). Assay used: immunoSEQ multiplex PCR; TCRdb lists only in-frame clones, some missing. The sample has roughly 11,000 clones; around nine tenths are singletons. This TCR was sampled from a human donor with POMP-related autoinflammation and immune dysregulation (PRAID). This sample comprised CD8+ T cells from PBMCs, obtained before stem cell transplantation. V gene TRBV27 combines with J gene TRBJ2-5; D remains ambiguous. The CDR3 sequence is CASSLGETQYF. The CDR3 bases are TGTGCCAGCAGTTTGGGAGAGACCCAGTACTTC.